These T cell receptor beta chains were read from a single sample in a study of CXCR3-negative and CXCR3-positive naive CD8 T cells. From its re-call of the 5' RACE reads, TCRdb lists each CDR3 protein once, without DNA. Its listing shows roughly 89,000 distinct CDR3 sequences. What was sequenced was naive CXCR3- CD8+ T cells from blood. Receptors were obtained from a human donor in good health. Some clones in this sample may be carry-over from other donors' samples. CDR3s include the opening cysteine and the closing phenylalanine or tryptophan.

>TRBV5-6|14|TRBJ2-3
CASSFPQSTDTQYF
>TRBV20-1|15|TRBJ1-6
CSASPTGQAASPLHF
>TRBV4-2|17|TRBJ2-1
CASSQSGASGAYNEQFF
>TRBV7-3|15|TRBJ2-1
CASSPWGGTYNEQFF
>TRBV15|15|TRBJ2-1
CATRPAGDSYNEQFF
>TRBV19|14|TRBJ2-7
CASSPNKGLREQYF
>TRBV28|13|TRBJ1-5
CASSSGISQPQHF
>TRBV3-1|17|TRBJ2-2
CASSQVLLTVEVGELFF
>TRBV7-9|12|TRBJ2-1
CASSGGPNEQFF
>TRBV29-1|12|TRBJ1-5
CSVGWEGQPQHF
>TRBV6-6|13|TRBJ2-1
CASSYSGYNEQFF
>TRBV29-1|12|TRBJ2-3
CSVVVIPDTQYF
>TRBV4-1|15|TRBJ1-5
CASSQGASSNQPQHF
>TRBV29-1|12|TRBJ1-1
CSVEVRGTEAFF
>TRBV5-5|15|TRBJ2-5
CASSTGTSGEETQYF
>TRBV4-1|14|TRBJ2-1
CASSLAGGQTEQFF
>TRBV5-6|12|TRBJ2-1
CASSLERAEQFF
>TRBV7-6|17|TRBJ1-1
CASSPRGRRSMNTEAFF